This is a list of T cell receptor beta chains from one sample in a study of T cell responses to AZD1222 COVID-19 vaccine. The protocol was immunoSEQ multiplex PCR, while the TCRdb copy is restricted to in-frame clones and leaves out a portion. The sample records approximately 100,000 clones, about 93% being singletons. The sequencing here drew on peripheral blood, taken on day 0 of AZD1222 vaccination. Receptor source: an adult in good health. Both conserved end residues are part of each CDR3. Each record gives: CDR3 length, D gene, J gene, clone size, V gene, CDR3 DNA, CDR3 protein. A D gene is named only where the DNA matches it firmly. The size field is filled for only some rows; it gives once, few, many or a size class.

cdr3_length: 15; d_call: NA; j_call: TRBJ1-5; clone_size: NA; v_call: TRBV6-5; cdr3_nt: TGTGCCAGCAGTTACTCGAGGTTAATGGGGGAGCACCAGCATTTT; cdr3_aa: CASSYSRLMGEHQHF
cdr3_length: 13; d_call: TRBD2; j_call: TRBJ2-1; clone_size: NA; v_call: TRBV2; cdr3_nt: TGTGCCACGGGACTAGCAGCCTACAATGAGCAGTTCTTC; cdr3_aa: CATGLAAYNEQFF
cdr3_length: 14; d_call: NA; j_call: TRBJ1-1; clone_size: once; v_call: TRBV30; cdr3_nt: TGTGCCTGGAGTGTACTGGCAGGAGGGTCGGGTGCTTTCTTT; cdr3_aa: CAWSVLAGGSGAFF
cdr3_length: 12; d_call: NA; j_call: TRBJ2-3; clone_size: NA; v_call: TRBV2; cdr3_nt: TGTGCCAGCAGCCAACTGACAGATACGCAGTATTTT; cdr3_aa: CASSQLTDTQYF
cdr3_length: 17; d_call: NA; j_call: TRBJ1-5; clone_size: NA; v_call: TRBV18; cdr3_nt: TGTGCCAGCTCACCGCTTTTTAAGGGGTTCGGCAATCAGCCCCAGCATTTT; cdr3_aa: CASSPLFKGFGNQPQHF
cdr3_length: 17; d_call: NA; j_call: TRBJ2-3; clone_size: once; v_call: TRBV5-1; cdr3_nt: TGCGCCAGCAGCTTGGGTCCCGCGGGGCCTAGCACAGATACGCAGTATTTT; cdr3_aa: CASSLGPAGPSTDTQYF
cdr3_length: 15; d_call: NA; j_call: TRBJ1-1; clone_size: once; v_call: TRBV28; cdr3_nt: TGTGCCAGCAGTTTATATATAGAGGTTACCACTGAAGCTTTCTTT; cdr3_aa: CASSLYIEVTTEAFF
cdr3_length: 17; d_call: NA; j_call: TRBJ1-2; clone_size: NA; v_call: TRBV7-9; cdr3_nt: TGTGCCAGCAGCTTGGATATGCGGGGGCCGGTAGGGTATGGCTACACCTTC; cdr3_aa: CASSLDMRGPVGYGYTF
cdr3_length: 14; d_call: NA; j_call: TRBJ2-1; clone_size: NA; v_call: TRBV5-1; cdr3_nt: TGCGCCAGCAGCTTGGAGGGTAGCTTCAATGAGCAGTTCTTC; cdr3_aa: CASSLEGSFNEQFF
cdr3_length: 14; d_call: NA; j_call: TRBJ2-2; clone_size: NA; v_call: TRBV6-4; cdr3_nt: TGTGCCAGCAAGTTGCGGGGCAACACCGGGGAGCTGTTTTTT; cdr3_aa: CASKLRGNTGELFF
cdr3_length: 12; d_call: NA; j_call: TRBJ1-1; clone_size: NA; v_call: TRBV28; cdr3_nt: TGTGCCAGCAGTTTACCCACTACTGAAGCTTTCTTT; cdr3_aa: CASSLPTTEAFF
cdr3_length: 15; d_call: NA; j_call: TRBJ2-7; clone_size: NA; v_call: TRBV28; cdr3_nt: TGTGCCAGCACCGCAGGAGGAGCTGACAAGTACGAGCAGTACTTC; cdr3_aa: CASTAGGADKYEQYF
cdr3_length: 16; d_call: NA; j_call: TRBJ1-3; clone_size: NA; v_call: TRBV15; cdr3_nt: TGTGCCACCAGCAGAGACAGCACTAACTCTGGAAACACCATATATTTT; cdr3_aa: CATSRDSTNSGNTIYF
cdr3_length: 14; d_call: NA; j_call: TRBJ2-7; clone_size: once; v_call: TRBV28; cdr3_nt: TGTGCCAGCAGTTGGCAGGGGGGCGACTACGAGCAGTACTTC; cdr3_aa: CASSWQGGDYEQYF
cdr3_length: 13; d_call: NA; j_call: TRBJ1-6; clone_size: NA; v_call: TRBV4-3; cdr3_nt: TGCGCCAGCAGCCAAGGAACGAATTCACCCCTCCACTTT; cdr3_aa: CASSQGTNSPLHF
cdr3_length: 16; d_call: NA; j_call: TRBJ2-7; clone_size: NA; v_call: TRBV27; cdr3_nt: TGTGCCAGCAGTTTATTAGCGACCACGTTAAGCTACGAGCAGTACTTC; cdr3_aa: CASSLLATTLSYEQYF
cdr3_length: 14; d_call: NA; j_call: TRBJ1-2; clone_size: NA; v_call: TRBV6-2/TRBV6-3; cdr3_nt: TGTGCCAGCAGTTATGGCTTACTAAACTATGGCTACACCTTC; cdr3_aa: CASSYGLLNYGYTF
cdr3_length: 17; d_call: NA; j_call: TRBJ2-6; clone_size: NA; v_call: TRBV4-3; cdr3_nt: TGCGCCAGCAGCCAGAAACCCGAGAGCTCTGGGGCCAACGTCCTGACTTTC; cdr3_aa: CASSQKPESSGANVLTF
cdr3_length: 15; d_call: TRBD1; j_call: TRBJ2-7; clone_size: NA; v_call: TRBV2; cdr3_nt: TGTGCCAGCAGTGCCTACCCCGGGACAGCCTACGAGCAGTACTTC; cdr3_aa: CASSAYPGTAYEQYF
cdr3_length: 14; d_call: NA; j_call: TRBJ1-2; clone_size: NA; v_call: TRBV27; cdr3_nt: TGTGCCAGCAGACCTTACCCGGACGCGGCTGGCTACACCTTC; cdr3_aa: CASRPYPDAAGYTF
cdr3_length: 15; d_call: NA; j_call: TRBJ1-2; clone_size: NA; v_call: TRBV7-9; cdr3_nt: TGTGCCAGCAGCCATAAGACAGGCGATTTCTATGGCTACACCTTC; cdr3_aa: CASSHKTGDFYGYTF
cdr3_length: 15; d_call: TRBD1; j_call: TRBJ1-2; clone_size: NA; v_call: TRBV6-1; cdr3_nt: TGTGCCAGCAGTGAAAGACAGGGGGGAGGCTATGGCTACACCTTC; cdr3_aa: CASSERQGGGYGYTF
cdr3_length: 14; d_call: NA; j_call: TRBJ2-3; clone_size: once; v_call: TRBV3-1/TRBV3-2; cdr3_nt: TGTGCCAGCAGCCGCGGCGGGAGCACAGATACGCAGTATTTT; cdr3_aa: CASSRGGSTDTQYF
cdr3_length: 15; d_call: NA; j_call: TRBJ2-3; clone_size: NA; v_call: TRBV3-1/TRBV3-2; cdr3_nt: TGTGCCAGCAGCCAAAGAATGGGTTTCACAGATACGCAGTATTTT; cdr3_aa: CASSQRMGFTDTQYF
cdr3_length: 13; d_call: NA; j_call: TRBJ1-5; clone_size: NA; v_call: TRBV19; cdr3_nt: TGTGCCAGTAGTATTTCGGCTGCGGAACCCCAGCATTTT; cdr3_aa: CASSISAAEPQHF
cdr3_length: 13; d_call: TRBD1; j_call: TRBJ1-1; clone_size: NA; v_call: TRBV25-1; cdr3_nt: TGTGCCAGCGCCGGGGACAGGGGCACTGAAGCTTTCTTT; cdr3_aa: CASAGDRGTEAFF
cdr3_length: 14; d_call: TRBD1; j_call: TRBJ1-5; clone_size: NA; v_call: TRBV28; cdr3_nt: TGTGCCAGCAGAATACAACAGGGGAATCAGCCCCAGCATTTT; cdr3_aa: CASRIQQGNQPQHF
cdr3_length: 17; d_call: NA; j_call: TRBJ2-2; clone_size: NA; v_call: TRBV7-9; cdr3_nt: TGTGCCAGCAGCTATATAAACCCCAGCGGGAACACCGGGGAGCTGTTTTTT; cdr3_aa: CASSYINPSGNTGELFF
cdr3_length: 14; d_call: NA; j_call: TRBJ1-1; clone_size: NA; v_call: TRBV5-1; cdr3_nt: TGCGCCAGCAGCTCCGGAAACACGGAGACTGAAGCTTTCTTT; cdr3_aa: CASSSGNTETEAFF
cdr3_length: 15; d_call: NA; j_call: TRBJ1-2; clone_size: NA; v_call: TRBV4-3; cdr3_nt: TGCGCCAGCAGCCAAGATCCAACAGGAAACTATGGCTACACCTTC; cdr3_aa: CASSQDPTGNYGYTF
cdr3_length: 14; d_call: NA; j_call: TRBJ2-7; clone_size: NA; v_call: TRBV20-1; cdr3_nt: TGCAGTGCTAGTCTAGGGTCTAGCTGGCTCGAGCAGTACTTC; cdr3_aa: CSASLGSSWLEQYF
cdr3_length: 16; d_call: NA; j_call: TRBJ1-1; clone_size: NA; v_call: TRBV6-4; cdr3_nt: TGTGCCAGCAGTGACTCTGCGGACAAGGGGGGGACTGAAGCTTTCTTT; cdr3_aa: CASSDSADKGGTEAFF
cdr3_length: 15; d_call: NA; j_call: TRBJ1-5; clone_size: NA; v_call: TRBV11-3; cdr3_nt: TGTGCCAGCGAAGACAATGGAGGTATCAATCAGCCCCAGCATTTT; cdr3_aa: CASEDNGGINQPQHF
cdr3_length: 13; d_call: NA; j_call: TRBJ1-1; clone_size: NA; v_call: TRBV2; cdr3_nt: TGTGCCAGCAGTATCGACACATACACTGAAGCTTTCTTT; cdr3_aa: CASSIDTYTEAFF
cdr3_length: 14; d_call: NA; j_call: TRBJ1-5; clone_size: NA; v_call: TRBV6-5; cdr3_nt: TGTGCCAGCAGTTACACCGTTAGCAATCAGCCCCAGCATTTT; cdr3_aa: CASSYTVSNQPQHF
cdr3_length: 16; d_call: NA; j_call: TRBJ1-4; clone_size: NA; v_call: TRBV4-2; cdr3_nt: TGTGCCAGCAGCCAAAGGACACGAGTAACTAATGAAAAACTGTTTTTT; cdr3_aa: CASSQRTRVTNEKLFF
cdr3_length: 15; d_call: NA; j_call: TRBJ1-3; clone_size: NA; v_call: TRBV7-2; cdr3_nt: TGTGCCAGCAGCTTAGACCAGGGCTCTGGAAACACCATATATTTT; cdr3_aa: CASSLDQGSGNTIYF
cdr3_length: 14; d_call: TRBD2; j_call: TRBJ2-1; clone_size: NA; v_call: TRBV2; cdr3_nt: TGTGCCAGCAGTGAGGGACTAGCGTTTAATGAGCAGTTCTTC; cdr3_aa: CASSEGLAFNEQFF
cdr3_length: 14; d_call: NA; j_call: TRBJ2-7; clone_size: NA; v_call: TRBV15; cdr3_nt: TGTGCCACCAGCAGAGAAGAGGGGATCTACGAGCAGTACTTC; cdr3_aa: CATSREEGIYEQYF
cdr3_length: 14; d_call: NA; j_call: TRBJ1-2; clone_size: NA; v_call: TRBV23-1; cdr3_nt: TGCGCCAGCAGTCTTCATGGGACTAACTATGGCTACACCTTC; cdr3_aa: CASSLHGTNYGYTF
cdr3_length: 16; d_call: TRBD2; j_call: TRBJ2-2; clone_size: NA; v_call: TRBV13; cdr3_nt: TGTGCCAGCAGCCGTAGCGCGGGAGTCTACACCGGGGAGCTGTTTTTT; cdr3_aa: CASSRSAGVYTGELFF
cdr3_length: 15; d_call: NA; j_call: TRBJ1-2; clone_size: NA; v_call: TRBV19; cdr3_nt: TGTGCCAGTAGTTCCTACCCTGGGCCCTCCAAGGGCTACACCTTC; cdr3_aa: CASSSYPGPSKGYTF
cdr3_length: 13; d_call: NA; j_call: TRBJ1-1; clone_size: NA; v_call: TRBV9; cdr3_nt: TGTGCCAGCAGCGCCGCAGGGAACACTGAAGCTTTCTTT; cdr3_aa: CASSAAGNTEAFF
cdr3_length: 17; d_call: TRBD1; j_call: TRBJ2-6; clone_size: NA; v_call: TRBV7-9; cdr3_nt: TGTGCCAGCAGCTCCGGGACAGGAGTTCTTGGGGCCAACGTCCTGACTTTC; cdr3_aa: CASSSGTGVLGANVLTF
cdr3_length: 15; d_call: NA; j_call: TRBJ1-1; clone_size: once; v_call: TRBV18; cdr3_nt: TGTGCCAGCTCACCACCGATAGCTATGAACACTGAAGCTTTCTTT; cdr3_aa: CASSPPIAMNTEAFF
cdr3_length: 14; d_call: TRBD1; j_call: TRBJ2-7; clone_size: once; v_call: TRBV27; cdr3_nt: TGTGCCAGCAGTCAAAGACAGGGTTCCTACGAGCAGTACTTC; cdr3_aa: CASSQRQGSYEQYF
cdr3_length: 13; d_call: TRBD1; j_call: TRBJ2-5; clone_size: NA; v_call: TRBV7-9; cdr3_nt: TGTGCCAGCAGCTCGGACAGGGAAGAGACCCAGTACTTC; cdr3_aa: CASSSDREETQYF
cdr3_length: 18; d_call: NA; j_call: TRBJ1-3; clone_size: NA; v_call: TRBV7-8; cdr3_nt: TGTGCCAGCAGCTTGGCGAACCCGCGGGGTACTGCGGGAAACACCATATATTTT; cdr3_aa: CASSLANPRGTAGNTIYF
cdr3_length: 14; d_call: TRBD1; j_call: TRBJ1-4; clone_size: once; v_call: TRBV3-1/TRBV3-2; cdr3_nt: TGTGCCAGCAGCCAAGAAGGACAGGTAGAAAAACTGTTTTTT; cdr3_aa: CASSQEGQVEKLFF
cdr3_length: 14; d_call: NA; j_call: TRBJ2-1; clone_size: NA; v_call: TRBV4-1; cdr3_nt: TGCGCCAGCAGCCCGTTTCCCCGCGGGGATGAGCAGTTCTTC; cdr3_aa: CASSPFPRGDEQFF